One and the same sample provided the 9 T cell receptor beta chains below, sequenced in a study of blood T cell repertoires in COVID-19. Assay: immunoSEQ multiplex PCR; the TCRdb copy retains only in-frame clones and omits some. The table lists about 70,000 clones, approximately 83% of them singletons. The specimen was peripheral blood. The receptors derive from a human donor in a cohort sampled during active COVID-19.

The genes are TRBV7-8 and TRBJ2-2; no definite D call. Deletions cut 5 bases from V and 0 bases from J, with 10 bases between. The length of the CDR3 is 15 residues. Germline V gene data show CDR1 as SGHVS and CDR2 as FQNEAQ. The CDR3 region is CASSPRQTNTGELFF. CDR3 nucleotides: TGTGCCAGCAGCCCTCGCCAGACGAACACCGGGGAGCTGTTTTTT.

This chain joins TRBV19 and TRBJ1-6, with D perhaps TRBD1 (5 bases). The CDR3 contains 14 residues. Trimming took off 3 bases at V and 8 bases at J, with 11 bases between the two ends. Germline V gives CDR1 LNHDA, CDR2 SQIVND (reference sequence). The CDR3 is CASSIVQAYSPLHF. CDR3 in DNA: TGTGCCAGTAGTATCGTACAGGCCTATTCACCCCTCCACTTT. Complete variable domain (other parts from reference TRBV19 and TRBJ1-6): DGGITQSPKYLFRKEGQNVTLSCEQNLNHDAMYWYRQDPGQGLRLIYYSQIVNDFQKGDIAEGYSVSREKKESFPLTVTSAQKNPTAFYLCASSIVQAYSPLHFGNGTRLTVT.

This sequence joins TRBV5-6 and TRBJ2-7, with TRBD1 matching 9 bases. V was clipped by 6 bases and J by 4 bases; unmatched bases: 11. Germline V gene data show CDR1 as SGHDT and CDR2 as YYEEEE. The CDR3 contains 15 residues. CDR3 sequence reads: CASTSGTGTLYEQYF. The CDR3 nucleotides read TGTGCCAGCACCTCGGGGACAGGGACTTTATACGAGCAGTACTTC.

The chain carries TRBV19 and TRBJ1-3; TRBD1 aligns across 7 bases. The CDR3 is 14 residues long. The V and J ends lost 7 bases and 1 base, in that order; junction bases with no gene match: 4. Germline CDR1 is LNHDA and CDR2 is SQIVND (reference sequence). DNA of the CDR3: TGTGCCAGTACCAAACAGGGGTCTGGAAACACCATATATTTT. This translates into CASTKQGSGNTIYF.

This clone has only a few counts. The CDR3 is CASSQVAITGNTIYF. CDR3 nucleotides: TGCGCCAGCAGCCAAGTGGCCATTACTGGAAACACCATATATTTT. The chain couples TRBV4-1 to TRBJ1-3; D call uncertain. This CDR3 contains 15 residues. Germline V gene sequence: CDR1 MGHRA, CDR2 YSYEKL. V gave up 1 base and J gave up 2 bases, with 9 bases separating them.

The chain joins TRBV28 to TRBJ1-1; 7 bases are shared with TRBD1. The germline gives CDR1 MDHEN, CDR2 SYDVKM. V lost 6 bases to trimming and J lost 7 bases; unmatched junction nucleotides: 5. The CDR3 is 12 amino acids. CDR3 region: CASRTQGIEAFF. CDR3 sequence (DNA): TGTGCCAGCAGGACACAGGGGATTGAAGCTTTCTTT.

The rearrangement links TRBV7-8 to TRBJ2-7; D is possibly TRBD2 (7 bases). Germline values: CDR1 SGHVS, CDR2 FQNEAQ. V gave up 1 base and J gave up 2 bases, with 15 bases separating them. The CDR3 spans 16 residues. The CDR3 loop is CASSLVSAGATYEQYF. In nucleotides, the CDR3 is TGTGCCAGCAGCTTAGTCTCGGCGGGGGCAACCTACGAGCAGTACTTC.

This chain uses TRBV28 with TRBJ2-7; the match to TRBD2 covers 9 bases. V lost 6 bases and J lost 1; bases outside the gene matches: 4. This CDR3 spans 14 amino acids. Germline CDR1 reads MDHEN; CDR2 reads SYDVKM. The CDR3 sequence: CASRPSGASYEQYF. As DNA, the CDR3 is TGTGCCAGCAGGCCTAGCGGGGCGTCCTACGAGCAGTACTTC.

V gene TRBV16 combines with J gene TRBJ1-5, with D possibly TRBD1 on 6 matching bases. V was trimmed by 2 bases and J by 5 bases, leaving 19 bases between them. CDR1 and CDR2 (germline): KGHSY, FQNENV. This CDR3 has 17 residues. As DNA, the CDR3 is TGTGCCAGCAGCCAAACCCTAATCACGCCAGGGGATCAGCCCCAGCATTTT. Encoded protein: CASSQTLITPGDQPQHF. Drawing the rest from reference TRBV16 and TRBJ1-5, the complete variable domain is GEEVAQTPKHLVRGEGQKAKLYCAPIKGHSYVFWYQQVLKNEFKFLISFQNENVFDETGMPKERFSAKCLPNSPCSLEIQATKLEDSAVYFCASSQTLITPGDQPQHFGDGTRLSIL.